A selection of T cell receptor beta chains follows, all from one sample in a study of blood T cells in healthy people across ages. MiXCR, run by TCRdb on the 5' RACE reads, gives a single entry per CDR3 protein. The data show 790,000 or so distinct CDR3 sequences, roughly 46% seen once. Sequencing input: blood. All receptors come from an older man in good health. Each CDR3 is given with its conserved first and last residue. The order of the fields is clone size, J gene, D gene, V gene, CDR3 DNA, CDR3 protein. D genes are given only for firm matches. Not every row has a clone size; where given, it reads once, few, many or a size class.

abundance: many
j_gene: TRBJ2-5
d_gene: .
v_gene: TRBV29-1
CDR3nt: TGCAGCGCCGGAATGACTAGGGAGACCCAGTACTTC
CDR3aa: CSAGMTRETQYF

abundance: .
j_gene: TRBJ1-2
d_gene: .
v_gene: TRBV15
CDR3nt: TGTGCCCCCAGCAGAGATTCTGACTATGGCTACACCTTC
CDR3aa: CAPSRDSDYGYTF

abundance: .
j_gene: TRBJ2-7
d_gene: .
v_gene: TRBV20-1
CDR3nt: TGCAGTGCTCTAGACGGTGGGAAGCCCTCCTACAATGAGCAGTACTTC
CDR3aa: CSALDGGKPSYNEQYF

abundance: .
j_gene: TRBJ2-1
d_gene: TRBD2
v_gene: TRBV18
CDR3nt: TGTGCCAGCTCACCTAGCGGGAGTGTCGATGAGCAGTTCTTC
CDR3aa: CASSPSGSVDEQFF

abundance: .
j_gene: TRBJ2-7
d_gene: .
v_gene: TRBV28
CDR3nt: TGTGCCAGCAGTTTCCCGGGAGTTGTATACGAGCAGTACTTC
CDR3aa: CASSFPGVVYEQYF

abundance: .
j_gene: TRBJ1-5
d_gene: .
v_gene: TRBV12-3/TRBV12-4
CDR3nt: TGTGCCAGCAGCCCTACACAGAGGTATCAGCCCCAGCATTTT
CDR3aa: CASSPTQRYQPQHF

abundance: few
j_gene: TRBJ2-1
d_gene: TRBD2
v_gene: TRBV9
CDR3nt: TGTGCCAGCAGCGTAGAACCAGCGGGAGGAGAGCAGTTCTTC
CDR3aa: CASSVEPAGGEQFF

abundance: .
j_gene: TRBJ2-3
d_gene: TRBD2
v_gene: TRBV29-1
CDR3nt: TGCAGCATTACACTAGCGGGAGGCGCAGATACGCAGTATTTT
CDR3aa: CSITLAGGADTQYF

abundance: few
j_gene: TRBJ2-6
d_gene: .
v_gene: TRBV15
CDR3nt: TGTGCCACCAGCAGAGATGTACGGGGCTCTGGGGCCAACGTCCTGACTTTC
CDR3aa: CATSRDVRGSGANVLTF

abundance: few
j_gene: TRBJ2-7
d_gene: .
v_gene: TRBV28
CDR3nt: TGTGCCAGCAGTTTTAGGGGACTCGAGCAGTACTTC
CDR3aa: CASSFRGLEQYF

abundance: many
j_gene: TRBJ2-7
d_gene: .
v_gene: TRBV29-1
CDR3nt: TGCAGCGGGGGACACGTCTACGAGCAGTACTTC
CDR3aa: CSGGHVYEQYF

abundance: few
j_gene: TRBJ1-1
d_gene: .
v_gene: TRBV4-2
CDR3nt: TGTGCCAGCAGCCAAGGCCCAGGGCTATCCACTGAAGCTTTCTTT
CDR3aa: CASSQGPGLSTEAFF

abundance: few
j_gene: TRBJ1-2
d_gene: TRBD1
v_gene: TRBV20-1
CDR3nt: TGCAGTGCTGACCCGGGACAGGGGTTTCGCTACACCTTC
CDR3aa: CSADPGQGFRYTF

abundance: .
j_gene: TRBJ1-6
d_gene: .
v_gene: TRBV28
CDR3nt: TGTGCCAGCAGTTTCGGGGGCGGGGGTTCACCCCTCCACTTT
CDR3aa: CASSFGGGGSPLHF

abundance: few
j_gene: TRBJ2-7
d_gene: TRBD2
v_gene: TRBV10-2
CDR3nt: TGCGCCAGCAGTGAGGGCGGGAGCTCCTACGAGCAGTACTTC
CDR3aa: CASSEGGSSYEQYF

abundance: .
j_gene: TRBJ2-1
d_gene: .
v_gene: TRBV11-2
CDR3nt: TGTGCCAGCAGCTCATCGGCCTATGAGCAGTTCTTC
CDR3aa: CASSSSAYEQFF

abundance: once
j_gene: TRBJ2-2
d_gene: TRBD2
v_gene: TRBV25-1
CDR3nt: TGTGCCAGCAGCCGGACTAGTAGGACCGGGGAGCTGTTTTTT
CDR3aa: CASSRTSRTGELFF

abundance: few
j_gene: TRBJ2-7
d_gene: .
v_gene: TRBV20-1
CDR3nt: TGCAGTGCTAGATGGCCCATCGAGCAGTACTTC
CDR3aa: CSARWPIEQYF

abundance: .
j_gene: TRBJ2-1
d_gene: TRBD2
v_gene: TRBV9
CDR3nt: TGTGCCAGCAGCACTAGCGAGAGCTCCTACAATGAGCAGTTCTTC
CDR3aa: CASSTSESSYNEQFF

abundance: .
j_gene: TRBJ2-1
d_gene: .
v_gene: TRBV29-1
CDR3nt: TGCAGCGCCGGACTTTCAACCTACAATGAGCAGTTCTTC
CDR3aa: CSAGLSTYNEQFF

abundance: .
j_gene: TRBJ2-7
d_gene: TRBD2
v_gene: TRBV20-1
CDR3nt: TGCAGTGGTGCGGGAGTATCCTACAATGAGCAGTACTTC
CDR3aa: CSGAGVSYNEQYF

abundance: few
j_gene: TRBJ2-7
d_gene: .
v_gene: TRBV20-1
CDR3nt: TGCAGTGCTAGGGAGACACCTTACGAGCAGTACTTC
CDR3aa: CSARETPYEQYF

abundance: .
j_gene: TRBJ2-3
d_gene: .
v_gene: TRBV5-1
CDR3nt: TGCGCCATCGGGGGACCCCCTAGCACAGATACGCAGTATTTT
CDR3aa: CAIGGPPSTDTQYF

abundance: .
j_gene: TRBJ1-5
d_gene: .
v_gene: TRBV12-3/TRBV12-4
CDR3nt: TGTGCCAGCAGCTATGACGGACAGCCCCAGCATTTT
CDR3aa: CASSYDGQPQHF

abundance: .
j_gene: TRBJ2-5
d_gene: .
v_gene: TRBV18
CDR3nt: TGCGCCAGCAGCCCAGGTGCCACACAAGAGACCCAGTACTTC
CDR3aa: CASSPGATQETQYF

abundance: .
j_gene: TRBJ2-1
d_gene: TRBD2
v_gene: TRBV20-1
CDR3nt: TGCAGTGCTCCCGGGACTAGGACGGGGGAGCAGTTCTTC
CDR3aa: CSAPGTRTGEQFF

abundance: few
j_gene: TRBJ1-2
d_gene: TRBD1
v_gene: TRBV12-3/TRBV12-4
CDR3nt: TGTGCCAGCGGACAGGGAGATGGCTACACCTTC
CDR3aa: CASGQGDGYTF

abundance: .
j_gene: TRBJ1-5
d_gene: TRBD1
v_gene: TRBV12-3/TRBV12-4
CDR3nt: TGTGCCAGCAGTGAACAGGGGGTGGATCAGCCCCAGCATTTT
CDR3aa: CASSEQGVDQPQHF

abundance: .
j_gene: TRBJ1-1
d_gene: .
v_gene: TRBV10-3
CDR3nt: TGTGCCATCAGTGAGCCCCATGAGAACACTGAAGCTTTCTTT
CDR3aa: CAISEPHENTEAFF

abundance: many
j_gene: TRBJ1-5
d_gene: .
v_gene: TRBV20-1
CDR3nt: TGCAGTGCTAGAGATCGGAGAAGGGGAAGCAATCAGCCCCAGCATTTT
CDR3aa: CSARDRRRGSNQPQHF

abundance: few
j_gene: TRBJ1-2
d_gene: .
v_gene: TRBV9
CDR3nt: TGTGCCAGCAGCCTCCAAGGCAGGGAGTATGGCTACACCTTC
CDR3aa: CASSLQGREYGYTF

abundance: .
j_gene: TRBJ2-7
d_gene: .
v_gene: TRBV18
CDR3nt: TGTGCCAGCTCACTCCGGGACAACACCTACGAGCAGTACTTC
CDR3aa: CASSLRDNTYEQYF

abundance: .
j_gene: TRBJ2-3
d_gene: TRBD2
v_gene: TRBV20-1
CDR3nt: TGCAGTGCTAGAGATTCGGAGCGGGGTCCCACAGATACGCAGTATTTT
CDR3aa: CSARDSERGPTDTQYF

abundance: .
j_gene: TRBJ2-7
d_gene: .
v_gene: TRBV12-3/TRBV12-4
CDR3nt: TGTGCCAGCAGGCGGGACATCCACGAGCAGTACTTC
CDR3aa: CASRRDIHEQYF

abundance: .
j_gene: TRBJ2-4
d_gene: TRBD2
v_gene: TRBV7-2
CDR3nt: TGTGCCAGCAGCATTAGCGGGGGGGAAAATGAGCAGTACTTC
CDR3aa: CASSISGGENEQYF

abundance: .
j_gene: TRBJ1-6
d_gene: .
v_gene: TRBV9
CDR3nt: TGTGCCAGCAGCCCACGTTTGGGAGGGACGGAATCACCCCTCCACTTT
CDR3aa: CASSPRLGGTESPLHF

abundance: few
j_gene: TRBJ2-3
d_gene: .
v_gene: TRBV10-3
CDR3nt: TGTGCCATCAGTGAAGGAGCGAGTACTAGCACAGATACGCAGTATTTT
CDR3aa: CAISEGASTSTDTQYF

abundance: many
j_gene: TRBJ2-3
d_gene: .
v_gene: TRBV28
CDR3nt: TGTGCCAGCAGGCCCCTGGACATGGAGTTCACAGATACGCAGTATTTT
CDR3aa: CASRPLDMEFTDTQYF

abundance: .
j_gene: TRBJ1-4
d_gene: TRBD1
v_gene: TRBV4-3
CDR3nt: TGCGCCAGCAGCCAAGATCACAGGGGGTGGGAAAAACTGTTTTTT
CDR3aa: CASSQDHRGWEKLFF

abundance: .
j_gene: TRBJ2-7
d_gene: .
v_gene: TRBV27
CDR3nt: TGTGCCAGCAGTTTACAGGTCCCACCCTACGAGCAGTACTTC
CDR3aa: CASSLQVPPYEQYF

abundance: .
j_gene: TRBJ2-7
d_gene: TRBD1
v_gene: TRBV27
CDR3nt: TGTGCCAGCAAAACTCCAGGGGGCCCCTACGAGCAGTACTTC
CDR3aa: CASKTPGGPYEQYF

abundance: .
j_gene: TRBJ2-5
d_gene: TRBD2
v_gene: TRBV29-1
CDR3nt: TGCAGCGTGGTAGACCTGGGGGGGGGAGAGACCCAGTACTTC
CDR3aa: CSVVDLGGGETQYF

abundance: .
j_gene: TRBJ1-2
d_gene: TRBD1
v_gene: TRBV13
CDR3nt: TGTGCCAGCAGCCCGAGGACGTCGGGACAGATTTATGGCTACACCTTC
CDR3aa: CASSPRTSGQIYGYTF

abundance: few
j_gene: TRBJ2-1
d_gene: .
v_gene: TRBV5-1
CDR3nt: TGCGCCAGCAGCAGGCGGCAGGGCTGGGGTGAGCAGTTCTTC
CDR3aa: CASSRRQGWGEQFF

abundance: many
j_gene: TRBJ1-6
d_gene: .
v_gene: TRBV2
CDR3nt: TGTGCCAGCAGTGGGCAGACGGGTTCACCCCTCCACTTT
CDR3aa: CASSGQTGSPLHF

abundance: .
j_gene: TRBJ2-2
d_gene: .
v_gene: TRBV28
CDR3nt: TGTGCGGGCACTGAGCCGAACACCGGGGAGCTGTTTTTT
CDR3aa: CAGTEPNTGELFF

abundance: .
j_gene: TRBJ2-3
d_gene: TRBD1
v_gene: TRBV5-1
CDR3nt: TGCGCCACCGAAACCGGGACAGGGAACACAGATACGCAGTATTTT
CDR3aa: CATETGTGNTDTQYF

abundance: .
j_gene: TRBJ2-7
d_gene: .
v_gene: TRBV4-3
CDR3nt: TGCGCCAGCAGCCCATTTGTGGGGGGGCGGTACGAGCAGTACTTC
CDR3aa: CASSPFVGGRYEQYF